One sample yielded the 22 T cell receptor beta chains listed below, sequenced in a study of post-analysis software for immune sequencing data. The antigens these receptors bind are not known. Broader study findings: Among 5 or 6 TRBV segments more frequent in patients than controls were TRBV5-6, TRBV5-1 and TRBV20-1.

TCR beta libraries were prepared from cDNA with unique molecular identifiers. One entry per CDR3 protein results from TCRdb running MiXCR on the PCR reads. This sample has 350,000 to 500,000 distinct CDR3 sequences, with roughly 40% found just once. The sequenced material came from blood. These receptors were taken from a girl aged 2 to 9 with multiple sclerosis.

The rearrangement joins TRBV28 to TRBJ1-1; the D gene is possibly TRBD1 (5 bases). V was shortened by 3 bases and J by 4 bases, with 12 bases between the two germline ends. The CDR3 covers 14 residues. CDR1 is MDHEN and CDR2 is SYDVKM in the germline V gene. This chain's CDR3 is CASSFPGIFTEAFF. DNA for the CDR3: TGTGCCAGCAGTTTCCCAGGGATATTCACTGAAGCTTTCTTT.

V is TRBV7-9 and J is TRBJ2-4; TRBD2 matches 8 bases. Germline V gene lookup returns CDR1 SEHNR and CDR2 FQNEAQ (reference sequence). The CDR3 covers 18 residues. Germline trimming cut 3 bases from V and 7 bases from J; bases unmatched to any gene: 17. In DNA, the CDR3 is TGTGCCAGCAGCTTGGGGCCGGACGGGAGGGTGTATGGCAACATTCAGTACTTC. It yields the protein CASSLGPDGRVYGNIQYF.

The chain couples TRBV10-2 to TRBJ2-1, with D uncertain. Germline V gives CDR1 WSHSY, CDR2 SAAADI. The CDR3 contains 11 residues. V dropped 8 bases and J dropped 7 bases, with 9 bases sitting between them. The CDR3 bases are TGCGCCAGCGTAAGAGGAAATGAGCAGTTCTTC. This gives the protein CASVRGNEQFF.

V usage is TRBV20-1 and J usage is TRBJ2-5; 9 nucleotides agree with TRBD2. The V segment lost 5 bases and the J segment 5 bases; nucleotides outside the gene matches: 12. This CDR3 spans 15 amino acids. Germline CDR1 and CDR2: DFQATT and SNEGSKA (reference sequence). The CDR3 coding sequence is TGCAGTGCTCCAGCATGGGCGGGGGGGGGTGAGACCCAGTACTTC. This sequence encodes CSAPAWAGGGETQYF.

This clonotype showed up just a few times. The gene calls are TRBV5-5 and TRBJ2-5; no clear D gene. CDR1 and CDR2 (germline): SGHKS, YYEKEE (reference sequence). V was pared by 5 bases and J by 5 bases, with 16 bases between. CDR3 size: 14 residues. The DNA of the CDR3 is TGTGCCAGCAGGCCCCCAATCCCTATGGAGACCCAGTACTTC. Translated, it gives CASRPPIPMETQYF.

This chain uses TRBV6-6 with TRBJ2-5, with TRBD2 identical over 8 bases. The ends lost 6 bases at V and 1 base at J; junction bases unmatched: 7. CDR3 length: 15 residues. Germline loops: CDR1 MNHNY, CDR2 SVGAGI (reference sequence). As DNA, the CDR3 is TGTGCCAGCAGCGCGGGAGGACAGCTCCAAGAGACCCAGTACTTC. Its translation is CASSAGGQLQETQYF.

The CDR3 nucleotides are TGTGCCAGCAGCGTAGCAAGACTAGCGGGGGACAATGAGCAGTTCTTC. This codes for CASSVARLAGDNEQFF. The V gene is TRBV9, the J gene TRBJ2-1; 12 bases match TRBD2. This CDR3 comprises 16 residues. Trimming cost V 0 bases and J 5 bases; bases outside gene matches: 3. The germline V gene encodes CDR1 SGDLS and CDR2 YYNGEE.

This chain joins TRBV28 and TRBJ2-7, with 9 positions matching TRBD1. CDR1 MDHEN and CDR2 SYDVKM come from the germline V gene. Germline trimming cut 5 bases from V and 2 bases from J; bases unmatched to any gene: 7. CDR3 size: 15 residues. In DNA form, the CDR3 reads TGTGCCAGCAGTACAACCGGGACAGGGACCTACGAGCAGTACTTC. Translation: CASSTTGTGTYEQYF.

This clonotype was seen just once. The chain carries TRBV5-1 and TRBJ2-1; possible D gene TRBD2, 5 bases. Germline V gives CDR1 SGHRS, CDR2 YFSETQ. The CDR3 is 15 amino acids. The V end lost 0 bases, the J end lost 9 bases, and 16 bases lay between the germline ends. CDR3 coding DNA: TGCGCCAGCAGCTTGGGTAGTGTCGGGGTCTTTGAGCAGTTCTTC. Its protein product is CASSLGSVGVFEQFF.

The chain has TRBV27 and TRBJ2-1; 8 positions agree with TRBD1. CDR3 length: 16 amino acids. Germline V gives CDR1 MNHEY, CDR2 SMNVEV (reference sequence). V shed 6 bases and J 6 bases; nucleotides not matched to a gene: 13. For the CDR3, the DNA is TGTGCCAGCAGCACTCCACCAAGGACAGGGTTCAATGAGCAGTTCTTC. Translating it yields CASSTPPRTGFNEQFF.

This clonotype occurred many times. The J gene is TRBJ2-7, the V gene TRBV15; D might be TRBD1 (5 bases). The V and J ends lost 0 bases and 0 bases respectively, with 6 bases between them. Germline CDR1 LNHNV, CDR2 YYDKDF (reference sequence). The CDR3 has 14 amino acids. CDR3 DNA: TGTGCCACCAGCAGAGACACAGGCTCCTACGAGCAGTACTTC. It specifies CATSRDTGSYEQYF.

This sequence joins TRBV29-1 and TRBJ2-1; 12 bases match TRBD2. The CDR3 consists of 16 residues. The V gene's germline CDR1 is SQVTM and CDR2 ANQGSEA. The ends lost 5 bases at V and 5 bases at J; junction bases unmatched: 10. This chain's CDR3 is CSVSSGRVELNNEQFF. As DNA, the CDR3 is TGCAGCGTTTCTAGCGGGAGGGTGGAACTGAACAATGAGCAGTTCTTC.

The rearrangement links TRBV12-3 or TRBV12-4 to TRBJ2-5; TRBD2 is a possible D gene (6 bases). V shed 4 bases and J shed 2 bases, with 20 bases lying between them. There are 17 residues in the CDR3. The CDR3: CASSSRGRGANQETQYF. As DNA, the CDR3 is TGTGCCAGCAGTTCCCGAGGGCGGGGAGCAAATCAAGAGACCCAGTACTTC.

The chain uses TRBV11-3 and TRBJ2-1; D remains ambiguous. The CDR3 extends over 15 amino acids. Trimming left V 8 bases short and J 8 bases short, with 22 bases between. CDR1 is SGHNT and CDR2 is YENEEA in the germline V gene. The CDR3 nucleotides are TGTGCCAGCTCGCTCCTCCGGGCAGCCGAGGATGAGCAGTTCTTC. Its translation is CASSLLRAAEDEQFF. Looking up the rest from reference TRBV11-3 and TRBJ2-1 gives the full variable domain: EAGVVQSPRYKIIEKKQPVAFWCNPISGHNTLYWYLQNLGQGPELLIRYENEEAVDDSQLPKDRFSAERLKGVDSTLKIQPAELGDSAVYLCASSLLRAAEDEQFFGPGTRLTVL.

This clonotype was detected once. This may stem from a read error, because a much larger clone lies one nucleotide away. Written as DNA, the CDR3 is TGTGCCAGCAGATACCCGGGACGGGGTTCGAATGAGCAGTTCTTC. Its translation is CASRYPGRGSNEQFF. This sequence joins TRBV7-8 and TRBJ2-1, with D perhaps TRBD1 or TRBD2 (5 bases each). Germline values: CDR1 SGHVS, CDR2 FQNEAQ. The CDR3 has 15 residues. Trimming took off 6 bases at V and 7 bases at J, with 19 bases between the two ends.

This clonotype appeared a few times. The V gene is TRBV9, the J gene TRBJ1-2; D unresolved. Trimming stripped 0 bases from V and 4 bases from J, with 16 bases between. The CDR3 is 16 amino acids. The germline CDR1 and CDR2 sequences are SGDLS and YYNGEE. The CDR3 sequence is CASSVEASPPFYGYTF. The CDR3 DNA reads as TGTGCCAGCAGCGTAGAGGCCAGTCCACCCTTCTATGGCTACACCTTC.

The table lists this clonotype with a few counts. The DNA for the CDR3 is TGTGCCTGGAGTGTACGTCAGACCCAGTACTTC. This translates into CAWSVRQTQYF. This sequence joins TRBV30 and TRBJ2-5; no definite D call. This CDR3 is 11 amino acids long. CDR1 and CDR2 from the germline V gene are GTSNPN and SVGIG (reference sequence). V lost 0 bases and J 6 bases, leaving 5 bases between the germline ends.

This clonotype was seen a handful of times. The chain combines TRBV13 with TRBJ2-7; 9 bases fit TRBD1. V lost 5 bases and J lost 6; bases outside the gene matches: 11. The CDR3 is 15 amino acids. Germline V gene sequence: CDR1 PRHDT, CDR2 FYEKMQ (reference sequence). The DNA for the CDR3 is TGTGCCAGCAGCCCAGTCGGGACAGGGTATAGCGAGCAGTACTTC. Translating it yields CASSPVGTGYSEQYF.

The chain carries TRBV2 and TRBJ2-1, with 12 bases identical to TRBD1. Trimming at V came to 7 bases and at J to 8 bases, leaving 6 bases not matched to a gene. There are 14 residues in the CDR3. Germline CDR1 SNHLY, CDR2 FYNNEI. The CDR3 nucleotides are TGTGCCAGCACCGCGGGACAGGGGGCGTATGAGCAGTTCTTC. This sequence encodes CASTAGQGAYEQFF.

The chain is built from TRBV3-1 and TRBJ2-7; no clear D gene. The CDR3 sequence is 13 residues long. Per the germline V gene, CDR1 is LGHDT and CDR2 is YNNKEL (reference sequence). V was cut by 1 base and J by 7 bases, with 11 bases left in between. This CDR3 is CASSQAAVVEQYF. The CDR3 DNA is TGTGCCAGCAGCCAAGCAGCCGTGGTTGAGCAGTACTTC.

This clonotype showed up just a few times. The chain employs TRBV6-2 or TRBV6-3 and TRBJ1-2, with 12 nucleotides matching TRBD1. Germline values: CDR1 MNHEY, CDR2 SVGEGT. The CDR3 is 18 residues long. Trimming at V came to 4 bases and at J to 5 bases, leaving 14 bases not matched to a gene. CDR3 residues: CASSSPGTGGFRPYGYTF. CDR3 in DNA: TGTGCCAGCAGTTCCCCCGGGACAGGGGGCTTCCGCCCGTATGGCTACACCTTC.

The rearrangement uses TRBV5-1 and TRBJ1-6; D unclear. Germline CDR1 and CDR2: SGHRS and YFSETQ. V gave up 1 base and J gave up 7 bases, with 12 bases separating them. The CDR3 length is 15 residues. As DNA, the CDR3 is TGCGCCAGCAGCTTGCGGCCTCAGAAGAATTCACCCCTCCACTTT. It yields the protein CASSLRPQKNSPLHF.